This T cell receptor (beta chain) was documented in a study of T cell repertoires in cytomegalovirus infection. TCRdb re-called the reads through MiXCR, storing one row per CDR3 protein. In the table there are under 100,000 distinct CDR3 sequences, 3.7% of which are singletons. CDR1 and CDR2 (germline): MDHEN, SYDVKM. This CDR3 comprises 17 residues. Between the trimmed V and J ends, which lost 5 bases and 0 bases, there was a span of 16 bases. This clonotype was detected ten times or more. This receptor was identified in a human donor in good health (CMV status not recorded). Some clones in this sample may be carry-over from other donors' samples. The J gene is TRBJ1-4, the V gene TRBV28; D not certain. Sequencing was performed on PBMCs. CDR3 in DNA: TGTGCCAGCAGTACTGGCGTCGCACTAGCAACTAATGAAAAACTGTTTTTT. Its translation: CASSTGVALATNEKLFF.